These T cell receptor beta chains were read from a single sample in a study of cytomegalovirus exposure and HLA in healthy donors. Sequenced by immunoSEQ multiplex PCR; TCRdb stores in-frame clones only, minus some. This sample carries about 81,000 clones, 77% of them seen once, and the ten largest clones take approximately 3%. The material sequenced was PBMCs. Source of these receptors: a man in his fifties in good health and CMV-seropositive. The CDR3 runs from the conserved cysteine through the conserved F or W. Each record gives: V gene, clone size, D gene, J gene, CDR3 DNA, CDR3 protein. The D gene is left open where the match is weak. Rows may omit the clone size; those that give it use once, few, many or a size class.

v_gene: TRBV18
abundance: .
d_gene: TRBD2
j_gene: TRBJ2-7
CDR3nt: TGTGCCAGCTCACCCCCGGGACTAGCGAGCTCCTACGAGCAGTACTTC
CDR3aa: CASSPPGLASSYEQYF

v_gene: TRBV6-1
abundance: few
d_gene: TRBD2
j_gene: TRBJ2-7
CDR3nt: TGTGCCAGCAGTGAATTGGCGGGAGTTGACCACTTC
CDR3aa: CASSELAGVDHF

v_gene: TRBV29-1
abundance: few
d_gene: TRBD1
j_gene: TRBJ2-6
CDR3nt: TGCAGCGCGTTTGCCCCCGACAGGGGGCTTTCTGGGGCCAACGGCCTGACTTTC
CDR3aa: CSAFAPDRGLSGANGLTF

v_gene: TRBV18
abundance: medium-sized
d_gene: TRBD1
j_gene: TRBJ2-5
CDR3nt: TGTGCCAGCTCACCAGGGACAGGGGGCTTAGAAGAGACCCAGTACTTC
CDR3aa: CASSPGTGGLEETQYF

v_gene: TRBV11-3
abundance: few
d_gene: .
j_gene: TRBJ1-3
CDR3nt: TGTGCCAGCAGCTTAGGTTTGGCCTGGACTGGACCTGGAAACACCATATATTTT
CDR3aa: CASSLGLAWTGPGNTIYF

v_gene: TRBV11-1
abundance: .
d_gene: TRBD2
j_gene: TRBJ2-5
CDR3nt: TGTGCCAGCAGCCCTAAACTAGCGGGATTTTTAGAGACCCAGTACTTC
CDR3aa: CASSPKLAGFLETQYF

v_gene: TRBV6-1
abundance: .
d_gene: TRBD1
j_gene: TRBJ2-2
CDR3nt: TGTGCCAGCAGTTGGGGGACAGCGAACACCGGGGAGCTGTTTTTT
CDR3aa: CASSWGTANTGELFF

v_gene: TRBV11-3
abundance: .
d_gene: .
j_gene: TRBJ2-1
CDR3nt: TGTGCCAGCAGCTTAGGAACTCAGCAGTTCTTC
CDR3aa: CASSLGTQQFF

v_gene: TRBV10-2
abundance: .
d_gene: .
j_gene: TRBJ1-3
CDR3nt: TGCGCCAGCAGACAGGCCCGCTCTGGAAACACCATATATTTT
CDR3aa: CASRQARSGNTIYF

v_gene: TRBV30
abundance: .
d_gene: TRBD1
j_gene: TRBJ2-1
CDR3nt: TGTGCCTGGACACAGGGGGCTAGCAATGAGCAGTTCTTC
CDR3aa: CAWTQGASNEQFF

v_gene: TRBV15
abundance: .
d_gene: .
j_gene: TRBJ1-1
CDR3nt: TGTGCCACCAGCAGAGATCAGGCAGGGCACACTGAAGCTTTCTTT
CDR3aa: CATSRDQAGHTEAFF

v_gene: TRBV30
abundance: .
d_gene: TRBD2
j_gene: TRBJ2-1
CDR3nt: TGTGCCTGGAGTGTACCCCTAGCGGGAGCTAATGAGCAGTTCTTC
CDR3aa: CAWSVPLAGANEQFF

v_gene: TRBV30
abundance: .
d_gene: TRBD2
j_gene: TRBJ2-7
CDR3nt: TGTGCCTGGAGCGGACTAGACGAGCAGTACTTC
CDR3aa: CAWSGLDEQYF

v_gene: TRBV2
abundance: .
d_gene: TRBD1
j_gene: TRBJ1-5
CDR3nt: TGTGCCAGCAGGATACAGGGGGCGTTTAGCAATCAGCCCCAGCATTTT
CDR3aa: CASRIQGAFSNQPQHF

v_gene: TRBV5-1
abundance: .
d_gene: .
j_gene: TRBJ1-5
CDR3nt: TGCGCCAGCAGCTTGTTGGGCACTAGCAATCAGCCCCAGCATTTT
CDR3aa: CASSLLGTSNQPQHF

v_gene: TRBV18
abundance: .
d_gene: .
j_gene: TRBJ2-1
CDR3nt: TGTGCCAGCTCACCCCTAGCGCAGGGCAATGAGCAGTTCTTC
CDR3aa: CASSPLAQGNEQFF

v_gene: TRBV9
abundance: once
d_gene: .
j_gene: TRBJ1-4
CDR3nt: TGTGCCAGCAGCGCAGACAGGACAACTAATGAAAAACTGTTTTTT
CDR3aa: CASSADRTTNEKLFF

v_gene: TRBV30
abundance: .
d_gene: .
j_gene: TRBJ1-4
CDR3nt: TGTGCCTGGAGTATTTCAGGGGCGGCTAATGAAAAACTGTTTTTT
CDR3aa: CAWSISGAANEKLFF

v_gene: TRBV9
abundance: .
d_gene: TRBD1
j_gene: TRBJ2-1
CDR3nt: TGTGCCAGCAGCGTTTCAACAGGGGGCTTAAGAAATGAGCAGTTCTTC
CDR3aa: CASSVSTGGLRNEQFF

v_gene: TRBV6-1
abundance: .
d_gene: TRBD1
j_gene: TRBJ1-2
CDR3nt: TGTGCCAGCACCTCCGGGGGACAGGGGGCCTATGGCTACACCTTC
CDR3aa: CASTSGGQGAYGYTF

v_gene: TRBV7-9
abundance: .
d_gene: .
j_gene: TRBJ2-3
CDR3nt: TGTGCCAGCAGGGAGGGGGATACGCAGTATTTT
CDR3aa: CASREGDTQYF

v_gene: TRBV7-6
abundance: .
d_gene: .
j_gene: TRBJ2-2
CDR3nt: TGTGCCAGCAGCTCTAGGAACACCGGGGAGCTGTTTTTT
CDR3aa: CASSSRNTGELFF

v_gene: TRBV25-1
abundance: .
d_gene: TRBD1
j_gene: TRBJ1-6
CDR3nt: TGTGCCAGCAGTGAAGCGACGGGACAGGGAGCGACACCCCTCCACTTT
CDR3aa: CASSEATGQGATPLHF

v_gene: TRBV5-1
abundance: .
d_gene: .
j_gene: TRBJ2-7
CDR3nt: TGCGCCAGCAGCACGAGGGGGTCCCGGGACGGAGATGTCGAGCAGTACTTC
CDR3aa: CASSTRGSRDGDVEQYF

v_gene: TRBV7-9
abundance: medium-sized
d_gene: TRBD2
j_gene: TRBJ2-7
CDR3nt: TGTGCCAGCAGCTCCCCACTAGCGGGTATCTCCTACGAGCAGTACTTC
CDR3aa: CASSSPLAGISYEQYF

v_gene: TRBV5-1
abundance: .
d_gene: .
j_gene: TRBJ2-7
CDR3nt: TGCGCCAGCAGCTTGTTAACAGACTACTACGAGCAGTACTTC
CDR3aa: CASSLLTDYYEQYF

v_gene: TRBV11-2
abundance: once
d_gene: .
j_gene: TRBJ2-7
CDR3nt: TGTGCCAGCAGCTCACTTCGGCGTCAGGGCTACCGGTACGAGCAGTACTTC
CDR3aa: CASSSLRRQGYRYEQYF

v_gene: TRBV7-2
abundance: .
d_gene: TRBD1
j_gene: TRBJ2-5
CDR3nt: TGTGCCAGCAGCTTAGGGGACAGGGGGCAGGAGACCCAGTACTTC
CDR3aa: CASSLGDRGQETQYF

v_gene: TRBV14
abundance: .
d_gene: .
j_gene: TRBJ2-1
CDR3nt: TGTGCCAGCAGCCAAGTGAAGTGGGCTGGGGAGAGGGATGAGCAGTTCTTC
CDR3aa: CASSQVKWAGERDEQFF

v_gene: TRBV18
abundance: .
d_gene: .
j_gene: TRBJ2-7
CDR3nt: TGTGCCAGCTCACCCGTGGCCAGGGACTACGAGCAGTACTTC
CDR3aa: CASSPVARDYEQYF

v_gene: TRBV6-4
abundance: .
d_gene: .
j_gene: TRBJ1-2
CDR3nt: TGTGCCAGCAGTCCAACGACAGCTAACTATGGCTACACCTTC
CDR3aa: CASSPTTANYGYTF

v_gene: TRBV27
abundance: .
d_gene: TRBD2
j_gene: TRBJ2-5
CDR3nt: TGTGCCAGCAGGGAACACAGCGGGATGTTTGAGACCCAGTACTTC
CDR3aa: CASREHSGMFETQYF

v_gene: TRBV9
abundance: once
d_gene: .
j_gene: TRBJ2-4
CDR3nt: TGTGCCAGCAGCGTAGAGGAGGTAGGGATAGGGGGAGCCAAAAACAGTCAGTACTTC
CDR3aa: CASSVEEVGIGGAKNSQYF

v_gene: TRBV6-1
abundance: .
d_gene: TRBD1
j_gene: TRBJ1-1
CDR3nt: TGTGCCAGCGACTCACAGGGGGCATGGACTGAAGCTTTCTTT
CDR3aa: CASDSQGAWTEAFF

v_gene: TRBV6-5
abundance: few
d_gene: TRBD2
j_gene: TRBJ2-1
CDR3nt: TGTGCCAGCAGCACCGTAGCGGGAGGGCGGTTTGAGCAGTTCTTC
CDR3aa: CASSTVAGGRFEQFF

v_gene: TRBV5-1
abundance: .
d_gene: TRBD2
j_gene: TRBJ2-1
CDR3nt: TGCGCCAGCAGCTTGGTTTTTTGGCGGGAGGGTATGAATGAGCAGTTCTTC
CDR3aa: CASSLVFWREGMNEQFF

v_gene: TRBV11-1
abundance: .
d_gene: .
j_gene: TRBJ1-1
CDR3nt: TGTGCCAGCAGCTTAGTGGGAGTTGGACAGTTTGAAGCTTTCTTT
CDR3aa: CASSLVGVGQFEAFF

v_gene: TRBV28
abundance: .
d_gene: .
j_gene: TRBJ2-3
CDR3nt: TGTGCCAGCAGTTTCGTGGAGGCAGATACGCAGTATTTT
CDR3aa: CASSFVEADTQYF

v_gene: TRBV6-1
abundance: few
d_gene: .
j_gene: TRBJ1-2
CDR3nt: TGTGCCAGCAGGGGACACGATCGATACACCTTC
CDR3aa: CASRGHDRYTF

v_gene: TRBV4-2
abundance: medium-sized
d_gene: .
j_gene: TRBJ2-3
CDR3nt: TGTGCCAGCAGCCAAGGTACAGCTAGCACAGATACGCAGTATTTT
CDR3aa: CASSQGTASTDTQYF

v_gene: TRBV2
abundance: .
d_gene: .
j_gene: TRBJ1-5
CDR3nt: TGTGCCAGCAGTGGGCAGTATAGCAATCAGCCCCAGCATTTT
CDR3aa: CASSGQYSNQPQHF

v_gene: TRBV5-4
abundance: .
d_gene: .
j_gene: TRBJ2-7
CDR3nt: TGTGCCAGCAGCGGGTCGAGTCAGGGGAAACAGTACTTC
CDR3aa: CASSGSSQGKQYF

v_gene: TRBV7-2
abundance: .
d_gene: .
j_gene: TRBJ2-7
CDR3nt: TGTGCCAGTAGCTTATCCGAGCATTACGAGCAGTACTTC
CDR3aa: CASSLSEHYEQYF

v_gene: TRBV19
abundance: .
d_gene: TRBD1
j_gene: TRBJ2-1
CDR3nt: TGTGCCAGTAGGTGGACAGGGTTATCTTACAATGAGCAGTTCTTC
CDR3aa: CASRWTGLSYNEQFF

v_gene: TRBV4-1
abundance: once
d_gene: .
j_gene: TRBJ2-3
CDR3nt: TGCGCCAGCAGCCAAGGGCTGAACACAGATACGCAGTATTTT
CDR3aa: CASSQGLNTDTQYF

v_gene: TRBV19
abundance: .
d_gene: TRBD2
j_gene: TRBJ2-7
CDR3nt: TGTGCCAGTAGTTTGGTTAGCGGGAGATTAGGCTACGAGCAGTACTTC
CDR3aa: CASSLVSGRLGYEQYF

v_gene: TRBV30
abundance: .
d_gene: TRBD2
j_gene: TRBJ2-7
CDR3nt: TGTGCCTGGAGTGTGCTCACCGGGACTAAGGGATCGCAGTACTTC
CDR3aa: CAWSVLTGTKGSQYF

v_gene: TRBV23-1
abundance: .
d_gene: .
j_gene: TRBJ2-7
CDR3nt: TGCGCCAGGACCCTGGGGACACTGCCCTGGGGCGAGCAGTACTTC
CDR3aa: CARTLGTLPWGEQYF

v_gene: TRBV9
abundance: .
d_gene: .
j_gene: TRBJ1-1
CDR3nt: TGTGCCAGCAGCGGCGCCGGGACTGAAGCTTTCTTT
CDR3aa: CASSGAGTEAFF

v_gene: TRBV2
abundance: .
d_gene: TRBD1
j_gene: TRBJ2-7
CDR3nt: TGTGCCAGCAGTATAACAGGGGCCGAGCAGTACTTC
CDR3aa: CASSITGAEQYF

v_gene: TRBV19
abundance: .
d_gene: TRBD2
j_gene: TRBJ2-3
CDR3nt: TGTGCCAGTATGGGCCAAATAGCGGGAGGGCCCCCAGATACGCAGTATTTT
CDR3aa: CASMGQIAGGPPDTQYF

v_gene: TRBV4-1
abundance: .
d_gene: TRBD2
j_gene: TRBJ2-4
CDR3nt: TGCGCCAGCAGCATCGGAAGGGCCAGCGGGAGCTTAGCCAAAAACATTCAGTACTTC
CDR3aa: CASSIGRASGSLAKNIQYF

v_gene: TRBV4-1
abundance: .
d_gene: .
j_gene: TRBJ2-7
CDR3nt: TGCGCCAGCAGCCAAATAGCACTCTCCTCAAGCTCCTACGAGCAGTACTTC
CDR3aa: CASSQIALSSSSYEQYF

v_gene: TRBV5-4
abundance: .
d_gene: .
j_gene: TRBJ2-5
CDR3nt: TGTGCCAGCAGCCCCACCGGGACTCCCGAAGAGACCCAGTACTTC
CDR3aa: CASSPTGTPEETQYF

v_gene: TRBV11-2
abundance: .
d_gene: TRBD2
j_gene: TRBJ2-5
CDR3nt: TGTGCCAGCAGCTCGGTAGCGGGAGGGCCTCAGGAGACCCAGTACTTC
CDR3aa: CASSSVAGGPQETQYF

v_gene: TRBV11-3
abundance: .
d_gene: TRBD2
j_gene: TRBJ2-5
CDR3nt: TGTGCCAGCAGCTTAGGCGGGAGGCCCCAAGAGACCCAGTACTTC
CDR3aa: CASSLGGRPQETQYF

v_gene: TRBV10-1
abundance: .
d_gene: TRBD2
j_gene: TRBJ2-4
CDR3nt: TGCGCCAGAAGTGAGAGACTAGCGGAGGAGAGAGCCAAAAACAGTCAGTACTTC
CDR3aa: CARSERLAEERAKNSQYF

v_gene: TRBV19
abundance: .
d_gene: TRBD1
j_gene: TRBJ1-1
CDR3nt: TGTGCCAGTATCCCGGACAGGGGGAGGACTGAAGCTTTCTTT
CDR3aa: CASIPDRGRTEAFF

v_gene: TRBV19
abundance: .
d_gene: TRBD2
j_gene: TRBJ2-5
CDR3nt: TGTGCCAGTACCCCTCTAGCGGTGCAAGAGACCCAGTACTTC
CDR3aa: CASTPLAVQETQYF

v_gene: TRBV27
abundance: .
d_gene: TRBD1
j_gene: TRBJ2-5
CDR3nt: TGTGCCAGCAGTTTAGACAGGGCTAAAGAGACCCAGTACTTC
CDR3aa: CASSLDRAKETQYF